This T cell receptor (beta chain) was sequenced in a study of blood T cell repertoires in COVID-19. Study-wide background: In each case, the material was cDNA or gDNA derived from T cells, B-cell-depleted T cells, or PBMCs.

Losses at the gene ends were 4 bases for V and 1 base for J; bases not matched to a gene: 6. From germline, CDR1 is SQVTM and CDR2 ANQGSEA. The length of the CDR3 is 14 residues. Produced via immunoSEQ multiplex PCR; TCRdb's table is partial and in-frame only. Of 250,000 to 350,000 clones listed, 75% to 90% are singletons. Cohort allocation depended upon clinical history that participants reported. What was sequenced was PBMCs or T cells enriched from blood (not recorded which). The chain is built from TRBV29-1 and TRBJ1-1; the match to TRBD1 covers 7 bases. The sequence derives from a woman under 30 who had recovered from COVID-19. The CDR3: CSVAGQAPNTEAFF. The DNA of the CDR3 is TGCAGCGTTGCTGGACAGGCCCCGAACACTGAAGCTTTCTTT.